Presented here are 32 T cell receptor beta chains from one specimen sequenced in a study of T cells after yellow fever vaccination. One entry per CDR3 protein, called by TCRdb with MiXCR from the 5' RACE reads. The sample lists approximately 260,000 distinct CDR3 sequences; 5.2% were seen once. The specimen comprised CD4+ T cells sorted from PBMCs, sampled on the day of the yellow fever booster vaccination. These receptors were taken from a man aged 18 to 35 who received the YFV17D yellow fever vaccine.

This clonotype was picked up many times. V and J are TRBV20-1 and TRBJ2-6; TRBD1 matches 8 bases. Germline CDR1 is DFQATT and CDR2 is SNEGSKA (reference sequence). CDR3 length equals 18 residues. Trimming cost V 0 bases and J 4 bases; bases outside gene matches: 11. CDR3 sequence reads: CSARDRWQGARGANVLTF. The CDR3 nucleotides are TGCAGTGCTAGAGATCGTTGGCAGGGGGCGAGAGGGGCCAACGTCCTGACTTTC.

In this sample, this clonotype turned up many times. J is TRBJ2-5 and V is TRBV6-2 or TRBV6-3; D gene ambiguous. The CDR3 extends over 12 amino acids. Trimming stripped 5 bases from V and 4 bases from J, with 8 bases between. Germline assignment: CDR1 MNHEY and CDR2 SVGEGT. CDR3: CASSQILETQYF. The CDR3 DNA is TGTGCCAGCAGTCAAATCCTAGAGACCCAGTACTTC.

This clonotype was observed a few times. The chain uses TRBV6-6 and TRBJ1-5; perhaps TRBD1 as D (5 bases). CDR1 is MNHNY, CDR2 SVGAGI, per germline (reference sequence). Trimming took 0 bases from V and 4 from J, leaving 10 bases between them. CDR3 size: 15 residues. CDR3 DNA: TGTGCCAGCAGTTACTCGGCAGGGAGGAATCAGCCCCAGCATTTT. Encoded protein: CASSYSAGRNQPQHF.

There are a few counts of this clonotype. The chain has TRBV5-1 and TRBJ2-5; possibly TRBD1 or TRBD2 for D (5 bases each). The CDR3 length is 14 residues. Germline assignment: CDR1 SGHRS and CDR2 YFSETQ. The V end was cut by 4 bases, the J end by 4 bases, with 14 bases between. The CDR3 nucleotides read TGCGCCAGCAGCACGGGACCGTCGAGAGAGACCCAGTACTTC. Translation: CASSTGPSRETQYF. Variable domain in full (rest from reference TRBV5-1 and TRBJ2-5): KAGVTQTPRYLIKTRGQQVTLSCSPISGHRSVSWYQQTPGQGLQFLFEYFSETQRNKGNFPGRFSGRQFSNSRSEMNVSTLELGDSALYLCASSTGPSRETQYFGPGTRLLVL.

The rearrangement uses TRBV6-5 and TRBJ2-5; TRBD2 matches at 7 bases. J gave up 3 bases and V 2 bases, and 3 bases lay outside the gene matches. The CDR3 extends over 14 amino acids. Germline V gene sequence: CDR1 MNHEY, CDR2 SVGAGI. CDR3 in DNA: TGTGCCAGCAGTTACCAAGCGGGGAAAGAGACCCAGTACTTC. It yields the protein CASSYQAGKETQYF.

At least ten counts were recorded for this clonotype. The V gene is TRBV7-9, the J gene TRBJ2-5; D is uncertain. Deletions cut 3 bases from V and 2 bases from J, with 10 bases between. CDR3 length: 14 residues. Per germline, CDR1 SEHNR and CDR2 FQNEAQ (reference sequence). The CDR3 DNA follows: TGTGCCAGCAGCTTCCGTTCAGAGCAAGAGACCCAGTACTTC. This sequence encodes CASSFRSEQETQYF.

The rearrangement links TRBV3-1 to TRBJ1-2, with TRBD1 identical over 10 bases. After removal of 4 bases from V and 0 bases from J, the junction contained 2 bases not matched to a gene. The CDR3 loop spans 15 amino acids. Germline V gives CDR1 LGHDT, CDR2 YNNKEL (reference sequence). This CDR3 reads CASSPGTGANYGYTF. As DNA, the CDR3 is TGTGCCAGCAGCCCCGGGACAGGGGCTAACTATGGCTACACCTTC.

At least ten counts were recorded for this clonotype. V usage is TRBV5-1 and J usage is TRBJ1-1; a possible D gene is TRBD1 (5 bases). Trimming took off 7 bases at V and 1 base at J, with 14 bases between the two ends. The CDR3 has 14 residues. Per the germline V gene, CDR1 is SGHRS and CDR2 is YFSETQ. Here the CDR3 reads CASVKETANTEAFF. The CDR3 bases are TGCGCCAGCGTAAAGGAGACAGCGAACACTGAAGCTTTCTTT.

This clonotype has a handful of counts. This chain links TRBV4-3 with TRBJ2-5; D remains ambiguous. Between the trimmed V and J ends, which lost 0 bases and 2 bases, there was a span of 16 bases. Germline V CDR1 and CDR2: LGHNA, YSLEER. The CDR3 extends over 17 amino acids. CDR3 sequence (DNA): TGCGCCAGCAGCCAAGAAATGGGTGGAACATTGCAAGAGACCCAGTACTTC. Protein sequence: CASSQEMGGTLQETQYF.

This clonotype occurred many times. V and J are TRBV11-2 and TRBJ1-2; the D is unclear. Germline lookup yields CDR1 SGHAT and CDR2 FQNNGV. Trimming removed 5 bases at V and 2 bases at J, with 18 bases between. This CDR3 is built from 16 residues. CDR3 sequence (DNA): TGTGCCAGCAGCCAACCCCGCGGGGTTACCAACTATGGCTACACCTTC. The encoded protein is CASSQPRGVTNYGYTF.

This clonotype was observed a few times. The chain couples TRBV5-6 to TRBJ2-3, with TRBD1 identical over 7 bases. V lost 4 bases and J lost 0; bases outside the gene matches: 8. Per germline, CDR1 SGHDT and CDR2 YYEEEE. There are 16 residues in the CDR3. CDR3 region: CASSQVDRYSTDTQYF. CDR3 sequence (DNA): TGTGCCAGCAGCCAAGTGGACAGGTATAGCACAGATACGCAGTATTTT.

V and J are TRBV5-1 and TRBJ1-1, with D uncertain. CDR1 SGHRS and CDR2 YFSETQ come from the germline V gene. The V and J ends lost 4 bases and 2 bases respectively, with 18 bases between them. There are 16 residues in the CDR3. The CDR3 region is CASSPDPSLFNTEAFF. CDR3 nucleotides: TGCGCCAGCAGCCCGGACCCTTCCCTTTTTAACACTGAAGCTTTCTTT.

This clonotype was detected only a few times. J is TRBJ1-4 and V is TRBV7-8, with D possibly TRBD1 on 6 matching bases. CDR3 length equals 16 residues. With 0 bases removed from V and 7 bases from J, the gap between germline ends came to 15 bases. The germline V gene encodes CDR1 SGHVS and CDR2 FQNEAQ. CDR3: CASSLARGQWSEKLFF. Written as DNA, the CDR3 is TGTGCCAGCAGCTTAGCCAGAGGACAGTGGAGTGAAAAACTGTTTTTT.

This clonotype was observed at least ten times. This chain uses TRBV4-1 with TRBJ1-5; D gene uncertain. There are 12 residues in the CDR3. The ends were cut back, 3 bases at V and 9 bases at J, with 9 bases in the middle. Germline V gene sequence: CDR1 MGHRA, CDR2 YSYEKL. The CDR3 coding sequence is TGCGCCAGCAGCCACGACATAGGGCCCCAGCATTTT. The encoded protein is CASSHDIGPQHF.

V is TRBV10-3 and J is TRBJ2-1, with TRBD2 matching 11 bases. CDR3 length: 16 residues. Germline CDR1 reads ENHRY; CDR2 reads SYGVKD. V shed 8 bases, J shed 7 bases, and the junction held 13 bases outside the gene matches. The CDR3 coding sequence is TGTGCCATCGGCGCTTATACTAGCGGGGGAGGGAATGAGCAGTTCTTC. This gives the protein CAIGAYTSGGGNEQFF.

This clonotype was picked up many times. The rearrangement links TRBV7-2 to TRBJ1-1, with 11 positions matching TRBD1. CDR1 and CDR2 from the germline V gene are SGHTA and FQGNSA. The CDR3 is 13 residues long. V trimming: 7 bases; J trimming: 11 bases; junction bases outside the gene matches: 9. In DNA, the CDR3 is TGTGCCAGCATCGACCGGACAGGGGGCCTCGCTTTCTTT. Protein product: CASIDRTGGLAFF.

The chain uses TRBV6-5 and TRBJ1-1; D remains unclear. The CDR3 runs to 13 residues. The germline V gene encodes CDR1 MNHEY and CDR2 SVGAGI. Deletions cut 6 bases from V and 5 bases from J, with 13 bases between. CDR3 sequence reads: CASSGRMDTEAFF. DNA of the CDR3: TGTGCCAGCAGCGGACGGATGGATACTGAAGCTTTCTTT.

This clonotype showed up many times. The chain links TRBV5-4 to TRBJ2-5; weak D call: TRBD1 (5 bases). CDR3 length equals 14 residues. Trimming removed 1 base at V and 3 bases at J, with 10 bases between. Germline-derived CDR1 and CDR2 are SGHNT and YYREEE (reference sequence). The chain's CDR3 is CASSLSRGEETQYF. The DNA of the CDR3 is TGTGCCAGCAGCTTGAGTAGGGGCGAAGAGACCCAGTACTTC.

V gene TRBV18 combines with J gene TRBJ1-6, with a tentative D call TRBD1 (5 bases). Germline values: CDR1 KGHSH, CDR2 LQKENI. Trimming stripped 2 bases from V and 5 bases from J, with 10 bases between. CDR3 size: 15 residues. CDR3 DNA sequence: TGTGCCAGCTCACCAGACAGCATTCATAATTCACCCCTCCACTTT. This gives the protein CASSPDSIHNSPLHF.

This clonotype came up a few times. This chain connects TRBV7-2 to TRBJ1-4; weak D call: TRBD1 (6 bases). This CDR3 region has 13 residues. Trimming cost V 5 bases and J 11 bases, with 15 bases left between them. Germline V gene sequence: CDR1 SGHTA, CDR2 FQGNSA. The CDR3 nucleotides read TGTGCCAGCAGCCCGACCTACAGGGCCAAACTGTTTTTT. This codes for CASSPTYRAKLFF.

The V call is TRBV12-3 or TRBV12-4, the J call TRBJ1-4; no definite D call. With 3 bases removed from V and 5 bases from J, the gap between germline ends came to 16 bases. The CDR3 spans 16 residues. Here the CDR3 reads CASSFDRETQNEKLFF. The CDR3 DNA reads as TGTGCCAGCAGTTTTGATAGGGAGACCCAGAATGAAAAACTGTTTTTT.

This clonotype was counted only a few times. V gene TRBV6-1 combines with J gene TRBJ1-5; D gene uncertain. V was shortened by 1 base and J by 6 bases, with 10 bases between the two germline ends. The germline V gene encodes CDR1 MNHNS and CDR2 SASEGT. The CDR3 has 14 residues. The chain's CDR3 is CASSEETGFQPQHF. In DNA form, the CDR3 reads TGTGCCAGCAGTGAAGAGACCGGTTTTCAGCCCCAGCATTTT.

This clonotype was recorded a few times. The CDR3, as DNA: TGCGCCAGCAGCGTAACTGGAGAGACCCAGTACTTC. Protein: CASSVTGETQYF. The J gene is TRBJ2-5, the V gene TRBV5-1, with no clear D. The CDR3 has 12 amino acids. CDR1 is SGHRS and CDR2 is YFSETQ in the germline V gene. V dropped 4 bases and J dropped 4 bases, with 8 bases sitting between them.

This clonotype was recorded many times. V is TRBV12-3 or TRBV12-4 and J is TRBJ2-5; D call uncertain. The V gene lost 5 bases and the J gene lost 13 bases, with 17 bases spanning the gap. The CDR3 has 12 amino acids. CDR3 sequence reads: CASSPLVGQTYF. The CDR3 DNA follows: TGTGCCAGCAGTCCCCTTGTAGGGCAGACGTACTTC.

In its sample, this clonotype was seen a few times. V and J are TRBV25-1 and TRBJ2-1; 7 bases match TRBD1. The V and J ends lost 6 bases and 3 bases, in that order; junction bases with no gene match: 8. Germline assignment: CDR1 MGHDK and CDR2 SYGVNS. The CDR3 length is 15 residues. The CDR3 DNA is TGTGCCAGCAGCCCAGGACAGGCGTTCTACAATGAGCAGTTCTTC. This codes for CASSPGQAFYNEQFF.

The chain has TRBV7-2 and TRBJ2-3; D possibly corresponds to TRBD2 (5 bases). Trimming cost V 2 bases and J 0 bases, with 18 bases left between them. The germline V gene has CDR1 SGHTA and CDR2 FQGNSA. This CDR3 comprises 18 residues. CDR3 amino acids: CASSLYWVGGRSTDTQYF. CDR3 DNA sequence: TGTGCCAGCAGCTTATATTGGGTTGGCGGGCGAAGCACAGATACGCAGTATTTT.

In this sample, this clonotype turned up a few times. The rearrangement links TRBV10-3 to TRBJ1-6; D is perhaps TRBD1 (5 bases). Germline V CDR1 and CDR2: ENHRY, SYGVKD. The germline V and J ends were trimmed by 2 bases and 14 bases, with 16 bases remaining between them. The CDR3 spans 14 residues. The CDR3 sequence is CAISEGDGWGALHF. The CDR3 DNA sequence: TGTGCCATCAGTGAGGGGGACGGCTGGGGGGCCCTCCACTTT.

This clonotype was seen more than once but under ten times. The genes are TRBV11-2 and TRBJ2-1; D call uncertain. Germline-derived CDR1 and CDR2 are SGHAT and FQNNGV. V shed 4 bases and J shed 9 bases, with 16 bases lying between them. The CDR3 runs 14 residues. CDR3 DNA: TGTGCCAGCAGCTCTTTAGCCCACAGAGGTGAGCAGTTCTTC. It yields the protein CASSSLAHRGEQFF.

A few counts support this clonotype. The chain is built from TRBV6-1 and TRBJ1-5; no definite D call. The V gene's germline CDR1 is MNHNS and CDR2 SASEGT. The CDR3 runs 13 residues. Trimming pared 7 bases from V and 1 base from J, leaving 8 bases between. Here the CDR3 reads CASTGMSNQPQHF. The CDR3 coding sequence is TGTGCCAGCACGGGGATGAGCAATCAGCCCCAGCATTTT.

The chain links TRBV2 to TRBJ2-2; 9 bases line up with TRBD2. The CDR3 sequence is 13 residues long. J lost 5 bases, V lost 8 bases, and 3 bases had no gene match. The germline CDR1 and CDR2 sequences are SNHLY and FYNNEI. The CDR3 is CASVAGETGELFF. Here the CDR3 DNA reads TGTGCCAGCGTAGCGGGGGAAACCGGGGAGCTGTTTTTT. Based on the CDR3 plus reference TRBV2 and TRBJ2-2, the full variable domain is EPEVTQTPSHQVTQMGQEVILRCVPISNHLYFYWYRQILGQKVEFLVSFYNNEISEKSEIFDDQFSVERPDGSNFTLKIRSTKLEDSAMYFCASVAGETGELFFGEGSRLTVL.

The J gene is TRBJ1-2, the V gene TRBV20-1; TRBD1 is a possible D gene (6 bases). The ends were cut back, 1 base at V and 3 bases at J, with 9 bases in the middle. The length of the CDR3 is 13 residues. Germline V gene data show CDR1 as DFQATT and CDR2 as SNEGSKA (reference sequence). Here the CDR3 reads CSARGDNDYGYTF. CDR3 sequence (DNA): TGCAGTGCTAGAGGGGACAATGACTATGGCTACACCTTC.

This clonotype showed up many times. V gene TRBV25-1 combines with J gene TRBJ1-4, with D possibly being TRBD1 (6 bases). CDR1 and CDR2 from the germline V gene are MGHDK and SYGVNS. Trimming took 8 bases from V and 8 from J, leaving 15 bases between them. The CDR3 spans 13 residues. Here the CDR3 reads CASLSGAYEKLFF. CDR3 coding DNA: TGTGCCAGCCTCTCAGGGGCCTACGAAAAACTGTTTTTT.